These 10 T cell receptor beta chains were all obtained from the same sample, sequenced in a study of cytomegalovirus exposure and HLA in healthy donors (dated by TCRdb to about 2017). Libraries were prepared through the immunoSEQ multiplex PCR assay. TCRdb took this table from immuneACCESS and kept in-frame rearrangements with V and J called. Such tables lack part of the clones; where checked against another copy, unresolved V genes explain under half of the gap, and the rest is unexplained. The sample profile shows some 170,000 clones; roughly 91% of them were found once. 10% to 13% of the sample rests with the top ten. The sequencing sample was made of PBMCs. The receptors come from a woman aged 18-30 years in good health and CMV-seropositive.

V gene TRBV27 combines with J gene TRBJ2-7; D not resolved. V shed 3 bases and J shed 1 base, with 10 bases lying between them. Germline V gives CDR1 MNHEY, CDR2 SMNVEV (reference sequence). This CDR3 region has 14 residues. CDR3 sequence: CASSFVSPSYEQYF. The CDR3 region has the DNA TGTGCCAGCAGTTTCGTAAGCCCGTCCTACGAGCAGTACTTC.

The chain is built from TRBV18 and TRBJ2-7, with D hard to call. The CDR3 totals 14 residues. V was cut by 3 bases and J by 0 bases, with 9 bases left in between. Germline CDR1 KGHSH, CDR2 LQKENI. The CDR3 DNA reads as TGTGCCAGCTCACCCACCTTCGGCTCCTACGAGCAGTACTTC. This encodes CASSPTFGSYEQYF.

The chain combines TRBV9 with TRBJ1-1; weak D call: TRBD1 (5 bases). CDR3 length equals 14 residues. Trimming shortened V by 3 bases and J by 3 bases, and 12 bases separated the two germline ends. Germline V lookup: CDR1 SGDLS, CDR2 YYNGEE. The DNA for the CDR3 is TGTGCCAGCAGCGGGGGCGCCATCCACACTGAAGCTTTCTTT. It specifies CASSGGAIHTEAFF.

The rearrangement links TRBV27 to TRBJ1-5; D is possibly TRBD1 (6 bases). This CDR3 comprises 14 residues. CDR1 and CDR2 (germline): MNHEY, SMNVEV (reference sequence). Trimming took 1 base from V and 6 from J, leaving 10 bases between them. The CDR3 here is CASSLLTGRQPQHF. For the CDR3, the DNA is TGTGCCAGCAGTTTATTGACAGGTCGTCAGCCCCAGCATTTT.

The chain uses TRBV5-1 and TRBJ1-1; D unclear. V was pared by 0 bases and J by 4 bases, with 7 bases between. Germline V gene data show CDR1 as SGHRS and CDR2 as YFSETQ. CDR3 length: 13 amino acids. The CDR3, as DNA: TGCGCCAGCAGCTTGGGAGCGCGCACTGAAGCTTTCTTT. It is translated as CASSLGARTEAFF.

This clone has a single count. The CDR3 DNA reads as TGTGCCAGTATGCCGAGACAGGGGCAGAACACCATATATTTT. This codes for CASMPRQGQNTIYF. This chain joins TRBV19 and TRBJ1-3, with 8 bases aligning to TRBD1. The CDR3 is 14 amino acids. After removal of 7 bases from V and 7 bases from J, the junction contained 9 bases not matched to a gene. Germline CDR1 and CDR2: LNHDA and SQIVND (reference sequence).

J is TRBJ2-2 and V is TRBV6-1, with 7 bases aligning to TRBD1. There are 15 residues in the CDR3. Germline V gene data show CDR1 as MNHNS and CDR2 as SASEGT. J gave up 1 base and V 5 bases, and 4 bases lay outside the gene matches. The CDR3, as DNA: TGTGCCAGCAGTCCCCGACAGGGGAACACCGGGGAGCTGTTTTTT. As protein: CASSPRQGNTGELFF.

The DNA for the CDR3 is TGCGCCAGCAGCCACCCCGGACTAGCGGGCGAGCAGTACTTC. Translated: CASSHPGLAGEQYF. The genes are TRBV4-1 and TRBJ2-7; 11 nucleotides match TRBD2. The CDR3 has 14 residues. CDR1 and CDR2 from the germline V gene are MGHRA and YSYEKL. V lost 3 bases to trimming and J lost 6 bases; unmatched junction nucleotides: 4.

J is TRBJ1-2 and V is TRBV4-1; D is uncertain. V was pared by 1 base and J by 2 bases, with 14 bases between. The CDR3 has 16 amino acids. CDR1 is MGHRA, CDR2 YSYEKL, per germline. The CDR3 bases are TGCGCCAGCAGCCAAGTCCGTTTAAATCCGAACTATGGCTACACCTTC. Its protein is CASSQVRLNPNYGYTF.

V and J are TRBV5-1 and TRBJ1-3; TRBD1 agrees at 10 bases. J was trimmed by 0 bases and V by 5 bases; bases with no gene match: 8. Germline CDR1 SGHRS, CDR2 YFSETQ. CDR3 size: 17 residues. The CDR3 DNA reads TGCGCCAGCAGGACCGGGACAGGGGATTCCTCTGGAAACACCATATATTTT. Amino acids: CASRTGTGDSSGNTIYF. Full variable domain (remainder filled in from reference TRBV5-1 and TRBJ1-3): KAGVTQTPRYLIKTRGQQVTLSCSPISGHRSVSWYQQTPGQGLQFLFEYFSETQRNKGNFPGRFSGRQFSNSRSEMNVSTLELGDSALYLCASRTGTGDSSGNTIYFGEGSWLTVV.